The 15 T cell receptor beta chains reported below all come from one sample, sequenced in a study of CD8 T cells in ankylosing spondylitis. Broader study findings: Blood of patients with ankylosing spondylitis appeared to be characterized by a TCR beta motif of eight or nine highly homologous variants.

From the 5' RACE reads, TCRdb called clonotypes with MiXCR, one entry per CDR3 protein. Of about 840,000 distinct CDR3 sequences in the sample, 10% to 15% were seen once. These receptors have no identified antigens. Sample: blood, either unsorted or a sorted T cell fraction (not recorded which). All receptors come from a male donor with ankylosing spondylitis.

The sample holds a few counts of this clonotype. The chain links TRBV20-1 to TRBJ1-2; 8 positions agree with TRBD1. The CDR3 length is 14 residues. CDR1 and CDR2 (germline): DFQATT, SNEGSKA (reference sequence). Germline trimming cut 1 base from V and 2 bases from J; bases unmatched to any gene: 3. CDR3 loop: CSARGRQGNYGYTF. CDR3 sequence (DNA): TGCAGTGCTAGAGGAAGACAGGGGAACTATGGCTACACCTTC.

The rearrangement links TRBV29-1 to TRBJ2-5; 8 positions match TRBD2. Germline loops: CDR1 SQVTM, CDR2 ANQGSEA. The trim removed 5 bases at V and 2 bases at J, leaving 7 bases unmatched. This CDR3 has 14 residues. The CDR3 DNA is TGCAGCGTTTTGCGGGGGGCGGGGCAAGAGACCCAGTACTTC. Encoded protein: CSVLRGAGQETQYF.

The chain uses TRBV5-5 and TRBJ1-2; TRBD1 aligns across 7 bases. The CDR3 has 13 residues. Germline V CDR1 and CDR2: SGHKS, YYEKEE (reference sequence). The ends lost 4 bases at V and 2 bases at J; junction bases unmatched: 2. The CDR3 DNA follows: TGTGCCAGCAGCGAGGACAGGAACTATGGCTACACCTTC. This gives the protein CASSEDRNYGYTF. Drawing the rest from reference TRBV5-5 and TRBJ1-2, the complete variable domain is DAGVTQSPTHLIKTRGQQVTLRCSPISGHKSVSWYQQVLGQGPQFIFQYYEKEERGRGNFPDRFSARQFPNYSSELNVNALLLGDSALYLCASSEDRNYGYTFGSGTRLTVV.

The chain uses TRBV6-2 or TRBV6-3 and TRBJ1-6; possible D gene TRBD1, 5 bases. The germline gives CDR1 MNHEY, CDR2 SVGEGT. Trimming took 4 bases from V and 9 from J, leaving 16 bases between them. The CDR3 spans 15 residues. The CDR3 sequence is CASSSPPTRGSPLHF. The CDR3, as DNA: TGTGCCAGCAGTTCCCCGCCGACAAGGGGTTCACCCCTCCACTTT.

The chain couples TRBV14 to TRBJ2-7; TRBD2 matches at 8 bases. V dropped 2 bases and J dropped 5; count of bases not matched to a gene: 5. CDR3 length equals 14 residues. Germline V gives CDR1 SGHDN, CDR2 FVKESK. Written as DNA, the CDR3 is TGTGCCAGCAGCCAAACGGGGGGGCACGACGAGCAGTACTTC. Translating gives CASSQTGGHDEQYF.

The J gene is TRBJ2-7, the V gene TRBV9, with D unclear. The V gene's germline CDR1 is SGDLS and CDR2 YYNGEE. V was trimmed by 0 bases and J by 3 bases, leaving 19 bases between them. The CDR3 spans 17 residues. Here the CDR3 reads CASSVAQRHSPGYEQYF. CDR3 DNA: TGTGCCAGCAGCGTAGCTCAAAGACACTCGCCTGGCTACGAGCAGTACTTC.

CDR3 in amino acids: CASSPVLGELFF. Written as DNA, the CDR3 is TGTGCCAGCAGCCCGGTCCTCGGGGAGCTGTTTTTT. The chain employs TRBV7-3 and TRBJ2-2; D gene ambiguous. V lost 5 bases, J lost 7 bases, and 8 bases lay in between. This CDR3 has 12 residues. Germline CDR1 SGHTA, CDR2 FQGTGA.

Only a few counts were recorded for this clonotype. The chain couples TRBV20-1 to TRBJ2-1; weak D call: TRBD1 (6 bases). The CDR3 extends over 12 amino acids. V lost 6 bases to trimming and J lost 4 bases, with 10 bases between them. Germline V gene data show CDR1 as DFQATT and CDR2 as SNEGSKA (reference sequence). The CDR3 region is CSAPTGYNEQFF. CDR3 DNA sequence: TGCAGTGCGCCTACAGGGTACAATGAGCAGTTCTTC.

This clonotype was picked up a small number of times. This may be a read error: a much more frequent sequence differs by one nucleotide. This chain connects TRBV2 to TRBJ1-1; D is perhaps TRBD1 (6 bases). The V gene lost 6 bases and the J gene lost 1 base, with 9 bases spanning the gap. This CDR3 has 13 amino acids. CDR1 SNHLY and CDR2 FYNNEI come from the germline V gene. The CDR3 DNA sequence: TGTGCCAGCAGATCGGGACAGAACACTGAAGCTTTCTTT. It codes for CASRSGQNTEAFF.

The chain has TRBV20-1 and TRBJ2-3, with D tentatively TRBD1 (6 bases). Between the trimmed V and J ends, which lost 1 base and 11 bases, there was a span of 10 bases. This CDR3 comprises 11 residues. Germline V gene data show CDR1 as DFQATT and CDR2 as SNEGSKA (reference sequence). Here the CDR3 DNA reads TGCAGTGCTAGAGGGCCCAGGGGGCAGTATTTT. The encoded protein is CSARGPRGQYF.

This clonotype was detected many times. The chain recombines TRBV20-1 with TRBJ1-6; D not resolved. The CDR3 runs 13 residues. Trimming removed 3 bases at V and 7 bases at J, with 10 bases between. Germline V gives CDR1 DFQATT, CDR2 SNEGSKA (reference sequence). The CDR3, as DNA: TGCAGTGCTAGGGGCCAGCCCAATTCACCCCTCCACTTT. As protein: CSARGQPNSPLHF.

The chain is built from TRBV6-2 or TRBV6-3 and TRBJ2-3; tentatively, D is TRBD2 (6 bases). Per germline, CDR1 MNHEY and CDR2 SVGEGT. CDR3 length: 13 amino acids. With 6 bases removed from V and 3 bases from J, the gap between germline ends came to 10 bases. For the CDR3, the DNA is TGTGCCAGCAGACGGGACTTAACAGATACGCAGTATTTT. Translating it yields CASRRDLTDTQYF.

The chain recombines TRBV29-1 with TRBJ1-1; D ambiguous. Trimming took 6 bases from V and 0 from J, leaving 14 bases between them. CDR3 size: 14 residues. CDR1 is SQVTM, CDR2 ANQGSEA, per germline. This chain's CDR3 is CSVGRGTMNTEAFF. Written as DNA, the CDR3 is TGCAGCGTCGGACGGGGAACTATGAACACTGAAGCTTTCTTT.

CDR3 sequence (DNA): TGTGCCAGCGAACTCCAGGGTGATCGTCGTGAAGCTTTCTTT. Amino acid sequence: CASELQGDRREAFF. The J gene is TRBJ1-1, the V gene TRBV6-2 or TRBV6-3; the D gene is possibly TRBD1 (5 bases). Germline V gives CDR1 MNHEY, CDR2 SVGEGT. The CDR3 runs to 14 residues. V was pared by 8 bases and J by 7 bases, with 20 bases between.

The chain combines TRBV5-1 with TRBJ2-1; 7 bases match TRBD2. CDR1 is SGHRS and CDR2 is YFSETQ in the germline V gene. J gave up 6 bases and V 0 bases, and 9 bases lay outside the gene matches. The CDR3 sequence is 16 residues long. The CDR3 region is CASSLGFREGGNEQFF. The CDR3 region has the DNA TGCGCCAGCAGCTTGGGTTTCAGGGAGGGCGGCAATGAGCAGTTCTTC.